This TCR beta chain stems from a study of cytomegalovirus exposure and HLA in healthy donors (dated by TCRdb to the late 2010s). Study-wide context: The roughly 670 repertoires of the first cohort and the roughly 110 validation repertoires were produced on the same platform, according to a later analysis. Besides the first cohort of roughly 660 subjects, a separate validation cohort made up of roughly 120 different subjects was used. High-throughput TCR immunosequencing, statistical association of individual TCRs with disease status, and machine learning were combined to predict cytomegalovirus infection status. The study was designed to test whether signatures of past pathogen exposure could be identified by cataloging public T cell receptors. Paper-wide results and their limitations: All 120 or so repertoires were used to score co-occurrence in the validation cohort in a later analysis, because that analysis had no HLA typing for the cohort. Most TCR sequences were observed very rarely across donors, whereas some public TCRs were present in many individuals. It was suggested by the authors that the approach could potentially be generalized to other disease states and immunological phenotypes. The study gave a list of about 160 TCR beta chains associated with cytomegalovirus. Cytomegalovirus status was reported to be diagnosed by the classifier with high specificity and sensitivity in both the original and validation cohorts. In vitro tests confirmed that three of the cytomegalovirus-associated TCR beta chains recognize cytomegalovirus antigens. Of the cluster scores, approximately 94% were above 0 in a later analysis, which found that TCRs clustered in the first cohort also tended to co-occur in the roughly 130 validation repertoires.

Library preparation employed the immunoSEQ multiplex PCR assay. In the source study's methods: A statistical classification framework was built for diagnosing cytomegalovirus status from the catalog of TCR beta chain sequences. TCRdb provides this immuneACCESS table in a form limited to in-frame rearrangements. Some clones are lacking; in checked studies, under half of them reflect an unresolved V gene, and why the rest are absent is not known. V and J calls plus clone size are reproduced from that table; the DNA served to infer D and trimming. For this sample the table gives about 250,000 clones, of which about 90% were detected only once. Approximately 12% of the sample is held by the ten biggest clonotypes. The donors were included in the validation cohort of 120 subjects, a group kept apart from the roughly 670-subject first cohort. The germline ends are 10 bases apart after V is trimmed by 7 bases and J by 0 bases. Measured from the cysteine to the phenylalanine, the CDR3 is 14 residues long. Just the 42-base CDR3 DNA is kept, in frame starting at base 1. CDR1 and CDR2 were assigned from the germline V gene (reference sequence) as GTSNPN and SVGIG.

Concerning this clone itself: Which antigen it targets is not known. No much larger clone is present one base from it, and per-base qualities are unavailable.

This sequence was found in a man in his late teens or twenties in good health and CMV-seropositive. The receptor chain draws on TRBV30 and TRBJ2-6; no D segment can be confidently identified. What was sequenced was PBMCs. CDR3 region: CASARLSGANVLTF. The nucleotides are TGTGCCTCCGCGCGCCTCTCTGGGGCCAACGTCCTGACTTTC.